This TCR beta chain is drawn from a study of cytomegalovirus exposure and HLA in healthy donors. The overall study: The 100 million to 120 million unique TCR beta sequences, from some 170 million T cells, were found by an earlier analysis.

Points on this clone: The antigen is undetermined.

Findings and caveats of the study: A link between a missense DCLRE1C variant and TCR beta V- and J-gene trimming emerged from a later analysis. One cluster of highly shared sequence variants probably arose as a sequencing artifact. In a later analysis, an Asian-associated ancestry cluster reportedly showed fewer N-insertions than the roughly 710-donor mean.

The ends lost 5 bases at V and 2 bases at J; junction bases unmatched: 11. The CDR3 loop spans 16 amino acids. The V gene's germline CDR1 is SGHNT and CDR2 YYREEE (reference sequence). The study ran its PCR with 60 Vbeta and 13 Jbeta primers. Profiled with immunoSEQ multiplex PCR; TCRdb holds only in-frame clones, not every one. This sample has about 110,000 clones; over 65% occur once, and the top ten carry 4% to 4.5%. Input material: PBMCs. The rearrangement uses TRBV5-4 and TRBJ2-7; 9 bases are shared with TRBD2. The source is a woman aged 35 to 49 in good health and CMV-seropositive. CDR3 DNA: TGTGCCAGCAGGACTCAAAAGGCGGGAGGGGCCTACGAGCAGTACTTC. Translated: CASRTQKAGGAYEQYF. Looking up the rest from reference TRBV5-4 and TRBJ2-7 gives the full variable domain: ETGVTQSPTHLIKTRGQQVTLRCSSQSGHNTVSWYQQALGQGPQFIFQYYREEENGRGNFPPRFSGLQFPNYSSELNVNALELDDSALYLCASRTQKAGGAYEQYFGPGTRLTVT.